This entry concerns a single T cell receptor (beta chain). Antigen specificity is unknown. These data belong to a study of cytomegalovirus exposure and HLA in healthy donors. Amplification used 60 Vbeta primers and 13 Jbeta primers. TCRdb keeps only in-frame clones here, not all; method: immunoSEQ multiplex PCR. The sample contains some 170,000 clones, roughly 70% of which appear only once. Whole-study results and caveats: 87-base-pair reads could not separate some V segments, including TRBV6-2 and TRBV6-3. The study designated 150 or so TCR beta chains cytomegalovirus-associated.

This CDR3 is 13 amino acids long. Germline V gene sequence: CDR1 SNHLY, CDR2 FYNNEI. V gave up 6 bases and J gave up 7 bases; unmatched junction bases: 6. The J gene is TRBJ1-2, the V gene TRBV2; 9 bases are shared with TRBD1. The sample comprised PBMCs. The TCR comes from a woman aged 50 to 60 in good health and CMV-seropositive. The CDR3 region is CASRVQGARGYTF. The DNA for the CDR3 is TGTGCCAGCAGGGTACAGGGGGCGCGTGGCTACACCTTC.